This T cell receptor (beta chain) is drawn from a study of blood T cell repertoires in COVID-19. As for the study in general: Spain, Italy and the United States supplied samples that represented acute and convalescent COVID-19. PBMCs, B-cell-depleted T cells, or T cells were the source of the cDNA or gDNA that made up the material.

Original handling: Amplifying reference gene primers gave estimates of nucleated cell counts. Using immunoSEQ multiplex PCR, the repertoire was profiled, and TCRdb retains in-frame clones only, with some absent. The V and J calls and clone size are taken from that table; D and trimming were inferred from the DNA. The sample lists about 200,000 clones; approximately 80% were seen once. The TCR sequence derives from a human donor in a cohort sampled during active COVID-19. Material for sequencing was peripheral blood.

The chain's CDR3 is CASSLGLAGVGADTQYF. In DNA form, the CDR3 reads TGTGCCAGCAGCTTAGGGCTAGCGGGAGTAGGAGCAGATACGCAGTATTTT. The genes are TRBV7-6 and TRBJ2-3; 10 nucleotides match TRBD2. CDR3 size: 17 residues. V shed 1 base and J 4 bases; nucleotides not matched to a gene: 8. The germline CDR1 and CDR2 sequences are SGHVS and FNYEAQ.